The source of this T cell receptor (beta chain) is a study of human T cells and chemical hapten exposure. In regard to this clonotype: Antigen unknown.

Indicated time point: patch test 1, 2 weeks after DPC sensitization. As to treatment: therapeutic diphenylcyclopropenone sensitization with weekly scalp DPC. Alopecia patients, 18 to 70 years old and DPC-suitable, served as donors. TCRdb used MiXCR to reprocess the RACE reads, holding one entry per CDR3 protein. This table holds 150,000 or so distinct CDR3 sequences, about 14% found once. Study findings and constraints: Alopecia in the donors means their immune response may deviate from healthy people's. The study found that PT1 expanded TCR counts correlated positively with patch test score. Significantly greater numbers of large CDR3 similarity clusters came from expanded TCRs than from controls.

The TCR sequence derives from a woman in her twenties or thirties with alopecia areata. Some clones in this sample may be carry-over from other donors' samples. The sequencing here drew on whole blood, taken in connection with sensitization to the hapten diphenylcyclopropenone (DPC).

The CDR3 nucleotides are TGTGCCAGCAGCTTAGGACTAGCGGGGGTAGAGACCCAGTACTTC. Translation: CASSLGLAGVETQYF. The chain carries TRBV7-9 and TRBJ2-5; 12 bases map to TRBD2. CDR1 is SEHNR and CDR2 is FQNEAQ in the germline V gene (reference sequence). CDR3 length equals 15 residues. Trimming removed 1 base from V and 4 bases from J; junction bases left unmatched: 1.